A selection of T cell receptor beta chains follows, all from one sample in a study of blood T cell repertoires in COVID-19. The data were produced by immunoSEQ multiplex PCR, yet TCRdb's version contains in-frame clones alone and is incomplete. The sample holds approximately 83,000 clones, roughly 79% seen once. Specimen: peripheral blood. Receptor source: a woman aged 80 or older with acute or convalescent COVID-19. Each CDR3 is given with its conserved first and last residue. D genes are given only for firm matches. Rows may omit the clone size; those that give it use once, few, many or a size class.

v_call: TRBV9
clone_size: NA
j_call: TRBJ2-2
d_call: NA
cdr3_nt: TGTGCCAGCAGCGTAGTGGGGGGTAACACCGGGGAGCTGTTTTTT
cdr3_aa: CASSVVGGNTGELFF

v_call: TRBV7-3
clone_size: NA
j_call: TRBJ2-5
d_call: NA
cdr3_nt: TGTGCCAGCAGCTTATCAGACCAAGAGACCCAGTACTTC
cdr3_aa: CASSLSDQETQYF

v_call: TRBV4-2
clone_size: NA
j_call: TRBJ1-2
d_call: NA
cdr3_nt: TGTGCCAGCAGCCCCACAGGTGACAGCTATGGCTACACCTTC
cdr3_aa: CASSPTGDSYGYTF

v_call: TRBV21-1
clone_size: NA
j_call: TRBJ2-2
d_call: NA
cdr3_nt: TGTGCCAGCAACCTAGACAGGGTAAGGACCGGGGAGCTGTTTTTT
cdr3_aa: CASNLDRVRTGELFF

v_call: TRBV7-2
clone_size: NA
j_call: TRBJ2-3
d_call: NA
cdr3_nt: TGTGCCAGCAGCTTATCAGTCACAGATACGCAGTATTTT
cdr3_aa: CASSLSVTDTQYF

v_call: TRBV29-1
clone_size: few
j_call: TRBJ1-2
d_call: NA
cdr3_nt: TGCAGCGTTGTGCAGGGGCTAAACTATGGCTACACCTTC
cdr3_aa: CSVVQGLNYGYTF

v_call: TRBV11-1
clone_size: NA
j_call: TRBJ2-1
d_call: NA
cdr3_nt: TGTGCCAGCAGCTATGGACAGAGCTCCTACAATGAGCAGTTCTTC
cdr3_aa: CASSYGQSSYNEQFF

v_call: TRBV7-9
clone_size: NA
j_call: TRBJ1-1
d_call: NA
cdr3_nt: TGTGCCAGCAGCTTCCAGGGCAGCGCTGAAGCTTTCTTT
cdr3_aa: CASSFQGSAEAFF

v_call: TRBV7-2
clone_size: NA
j_call: TRBJ1-5
d_call: TRBD1
cdr3_nt: TGTGCCAGCAGCTCCAAGGGACAGCTCAATCAGCCCCAGCATTTT
cdr3_aa: CASSSKGQLNQPQHF

v_call: TRBV11-2
clone_size: NA
j_call: TRBJ2-1
d_call: NA
cdr3_nt: TGTGCCAGCAGGTCGACTATTCACGCCTACAATGAGCAGTTCTTC
cdr3_aa: CASRSTIHAYNEQFF

v_call: TRBV6-4
clone_size: few
j_call: TRBJ2-1
d_call: TRBD1
cdr3_nt: TGTGCCAGCAGTGACAGGGGGCTAACGGGTGAGCAGTTCTTC
cdr3_aa: CASSDRGLTGEQFF

v_call: TRBV11-3
clone_size: once
j_call: TRBJ2-3
d_call: TRBD1
cdr3_nt: TGTGCCAGCAGCTTAGCCACAGGGGTGGGCTGGGATACGCAGTATTTT
cdr3_aa: CASSLATGVGWDTQYF

v_call: TRBV28
clone_size: NA
j_call: TRBJ2-7
d_call: TRBD1
cdr3_nt: TGTGCCAGCAGCTTAGGACAGGGCGACCTCTACGAGCAGTACTTC
cdr3_aa: CASSLGQGDLYEQYF

v_call: TRBV5-1
clone_size: NA
j_call: TRBJ2-7
d_call: TRBD1
cdr3_nt: TGCGCCAGCAGCTCTGGACAGGGAGGATCCCACGAGCAGTACTTC
cdr3_aa: CASSSGQGGSHEQYF

v_call: TRBV4-1
clone_size: NA
j_call: TRBJ1-4
d_call: NA
cdr3_nt: TGCGCCAGCAGCCCGTCGCGGAACCTTAATGAAAAACTGTTTTTT
cdr3_aa: CASSPSRNLNEKLFF

v_call: TRBV19
clone_size: NA
j_call: TRBJ1-5
d_call: TRBD1
cdr3_nt: TGTGCCAGTAGGAAAGGGACAGACGGGAGTTTGAATCAGCCCCAGCATTTT
cdr3_aa: CASRKGTDGSLNQPQHF

v_call: TRBV9
clone_size: NA
j_call: TRBJ2-2
d_call: NA
cdr3_nt: TGTGCCAGCACCAATCAAGGCTCTACTAGGACCGGGGAGCTGTTTTTT
cdr3_aa: CASTNQGSTRTGELFF

v_call: TRBV6-6
clone_size: few
j_call: TRBJ2-7
d_call: TRBD1
cdr3_nt: TGTGCCAGCAGTTCCGCATCGACAGGGGGCCGTGGCGAGCAGTACTTC
cdr3_aa: CASSSASTGGRGEQYF

v_call: TRBV11-3
clone_size: NA
j_call: TRBJ2-1
d_call: TRBD1
cdr3_nt: TGTGCCAGCAGCCCTCAGGGGGACTACAATGAGCAGTTCTTC
cdr3_aa: CASSPQGDYNEQFF

v_call: TRBV7-9
clone_size: NA
j_call: TRBJ1-2
d_call: TRBD1
cdr3_nt: TGTGCCAGCAGCATCCTCGGGACAGACTATGGCTACACCTTC
cdr3_aa: CASSILGTDYGYTF

v_call: TRBV7-8
clone_size: NA
j_call: TRBJ1-6
d_call: NA
cdr3_nt: TGTGCCAGCAGCTTAGCCGGCAGGGGCAATTCACCCCTCCACTTT
cdr3_aa: CASSLAGRGNSPLHF

v_call: TRBV10-2
clone_size: NA
j_call: TRBJ2-3
d_call: NA
cdr3_nt: TGCGCCAGCAGTGAGACAGGGGGGGGTACGCAGTATTTT
cdr3_aa: CASSETGGGTQYF

v_call: TRBV19
clone_size: NA
j_call: TRBJ2-2
d_call: NA
cdr3_nt: TGTGCCACACTCCCAGGGTTCGCGAACACCGGGGAGCTGTTTTTT
cdr3_aa: CATLPGFANTGELFF

v_call: TRBV19
clone_size: NA
j_call: TRBJ1-2
d_call: TRBD1
cdr3_nt: TGTGCCAGCCAGGGACAGACGTTCTATGGCTACACCTTC
cdr3_aa: CASQGQTFYGYTF

v_call: TRBV3-1/TRBV3-2
clone_size: NA
j_call: TRBJ1-2
d_call: NA
cdr3_nt: TGTGCCAGCAGCCCCGGGGGGGGCCGAACAATGAAGGGCTACACCTTC
cdr3_aa: CASSPGGGRTMKGYTF

v_call: TRBV6-5
clone_size: NA
j_call: TRBJ2-7
d_call: TRBD2
cdr3_nt: TGTGCCAGCAGTCCCCGGGGGGGGCGGTACGAGCAGTACTTC
cdr3_aa: CASSPRGGRYEQYF

v_call: TRBV18
clone_size: few
j_call: TRBJ2-5
d_call: TRBD1
cdr3_nt: TGTGCCAGCTCACCGAGGGACAGGGTAGAGACCCAGTACTTC
cdr3_aa: CASSPRDRVETQYF

v_call: TRBV24-1
clone_size: NA
j_call: TRBJ1-2
d_call: TRBD1
cdr3_nt: TGTGCCACCAGTGATCACGGGACAGGGAAAACTGGCTACACCTTC
cdr3_aa: CATSDHGTGKTGYTF

v_call: TRBV5-1
clone_size: NA
j_call: TRBJ1-2
d_call: TRBD1
cdr3_nt: TGCGCCAGCAGCTTGGAAGGCAGGGGGCAAGACTATGGCTACACCTTC
cdr3_aa: CASSLEGRGQDYGYTF

v_call: TRBV5-1
clone_size: NA
j_call: TRBJ2-1
d_call: TRBD2
cdr3_nt: TGCGCCAGCAGCTTGGGCGGGAGTATAGTCAATGAGCAGTTCTTC
cdr3_aa: CASSLGGSIVNEQFF

v_call: TRBV5-1
clone_size: NA
j_call: TRBJ2-3
d_call: TRBD2
cdr3_nt: TGCGCCAGCAGCTTGGCCCCCGGGACTAGCGGGAGTAGGACAGATACGCAGTATTTT
cdr3_aa: CASSLAPGTSGSRTDTQYF

v_call: TRBV4-1
clone_size: NA
j_call: TRBJ2-7
d_call: TRBD1
cdr3_nt: TGCGCCAGCAGCCAATATGGGACAGGGGGCTACGAGCAGTACTTC
cdr3_aa: CASSQYGTGGYEQYF

v_call: TRBV5-1
clone_size: NA
j_call: TRBJ2-3
d_call: TRBD2
cdr3_nt: TGCGCCAGCCAGGGACTAGCGGGCTTTGATACGCAGTATTTT
cdr3_aa: CASQGLAGFDTQYF

v_call: TRBV2
clone_size: few
j_call: TRBJ1-5
d_call: NA
cdr3_nt: TGTGCCAGCAGTGAAGTCGGGGGGCGAGGGGCCCAGCATTTT
cdr3_aa: CASSEVGGRGAQHF

v_call: TRBV5-5
clone_size: NA
j_call: TRBJ1-1
d_call: TRBD1
cdr3_nt: TGTGCCAGCAGGTACATACCTAGACAGGGCCCAGCTTTCTTT
cdr3_aa: CASRYIPRQGPAFF

v_call: TRBV20-1
clone_size: NA
j_call: TRBJ1-1
d_call: NA
cdr3_nt: TGCAGTGCTAGTCAGGGATCGAACACTGAAGCTTTCTTT
cdr3_aa: CSASQGSNTEAFF

v_call: TRBV4-3
clone_size: NA
j_call: TRBJ1-2
d_call: TRBD1
cdr3_nt: TGCGCCAGCAGCCAAGGATTATACGGACAGGGGGACTATGGCTACACCTTC
cdr3_aa: CASSQGLYGQGDYGYTF

v_call: TRBV18
clone_size: once
j_call: TRBJ2-1
d_call: TRBD2
cdr3_nt: TGTGCCAGCTCACCAAGCCCAATGGGACTAGCGGCGTACAATGAGCAGTTCTTC
cdr3_aa: CASSPSPMGLAAYNEQFF

v_call: TRBV12-3/TRBV12-4
clone_size: once
j_call: TRBJ1-2
d_call: NA
cdr3_nt: TGTGCCAGCAGTTTCGTGTACAGATATGGCACCTTC
cdr3_aa: CASSFVYRYGTF

v_call: TRBV11-2
clone_size: NA
j_call: TRBJ1-4
d_call: NA
cdr3_nt: TGTGCCAGCAGCCCCGCCGGTAGGGGCACCCTTAATGAAAAACTGTTTTTT
cdr3_aa: CASSPAGRGTLNEKLFF

v_call: TRBV3-1/TRBV3-2
clone_size: NA
j_call: TRBJ2-3
d_call: NA
cdr3_nt: TGTGCCAGCAGCCACTCTAGCACAGATACGCAGTATTTT
cdr3_aa: CASSHSSTDTQYF

v_call: TRBV6-5
clone_size: once
j_call: TRBJ1-1
d_call: NA
cdr3_nt: TGTGCCAGCAGTTACTTCGACAATGAAGCTTTCTTT
cdr3_aa: CASSYFDNEAFF

v_call: TRBV7-9
clone_size: once
j_call: TRBJ1-1
d_call: NA
cdr3_nt: TGTGCCAGCAGCCCTCGGGGATTTGCAGGCACTGAAGCTTTCTTT
cdr3_aa: CASSPRGFAGTEAFF

v_call: TRBV9
clone_size: NA
j_call: TRBJ2-3
d_call: TRBD2
cdr3_nt: TGTGCCAGCAGCGTAGGGTTTAGCGGGGTAGATACGCAGTATTTT
cdr3_aa: CASSVGFSGVDTQYF

v_call: TRBV14
clone_size: NA
j_call: TRBJ1-2
d_call: NA
cdr3_nt: TGTGCCAGCAGCCAAGATCACAGCTATGGCTACACCTTC
cdr3_aa: CASSQDHSYGYTF

v_call: TRBV9
clone_size: NA
j_call: TRBJ1-1
d_call: NA
cdr3_nt: TGTGCCAGCAGCCCACGGGGGGCAGGGGTGACTGAAGCTTTCTTT
cdr3_aa: CASSPRGAGVTEAFF

v_call: TRBV6-5
clone_size: NA
j_call: TRBJ2-7
d_call: TRBD1
cdr3_nt: TGTGCCAGCAGGGTTGACAGGGGGCGCGGGCAGTACTTC
cdr3_aa: CASRVDRGRGQYF

v_call: TRBV28
clone_size: once
j_call: TRBJ1-2
d_call: TRBD1
cdr3_nt: TGTGCCAGCAGACCTCGACAGGGTCGGGCTAACTATGGCTACACCTTC
cdr3_aa: CASRPRQGRANYGYTF